The TCR beta chain under discussion was sequenced for a study of control samples from healthy donors and cancer patients. The CDR3 is made up of 15 amino acids. Germline V gene data show CDR1 as WSHSY and CDR2 as SAAADI. The V gene end was trimmed by 8 bases and the J gene end by 2 bases; junction bases not matched to a gene: 5. Using immunoSEQ multiplex PCR, the repertoire was profiled, and TCRdb retains in-frame clones only, with some absent. The profile shows 100,000 or so clones, roughly 92% of them singletons. Sequencing was done on a sample of blood. The clonotype comes from a woman under 40 in good health. The chain carries TRBV10-2 and TRBJ2-6; 8 bases agree with TRBD1. CDR3 sequence (DNA): TGCGCCAGCGGGACAGGAGCCGCTGGGGCCAACGTCCTGACTTTC. This translates into CASGTGAAGANVLTF.